These 17 T cell receptor beta chains came from one sample sequenced in a study of cytomegalovirus exposure and HLA in healthy donors. 13 Jbeta primers and 60 Vbeta primers were used for the PCR. Assay used: immunoSEQ multiplex PCR; TCRdb lists only in-frame clones, some missing. The sample carries around 170,000 clones, around 83% recorded once. Sequencing was done on a sample of PBMCs. The receptors derive from a woman under 30 in good health and CMV-seronegative.

The table lists this clone with a count of one. This sequence joins TRBV6-4 and TRBJ2-2, with D possibly TRBD2 on 5 matching bases. The germline CDR1 and CDR2 sequences are MRHNA and SNTAGT. The CDR3 sequence is 15 residues long. The V gene lost 0 bases and the J gene lost 5 bases, with 10 bases spanning the gap. CDR3: CASSDSGRGTGELFF. CDR3 coding DNA: TGTGCCAGCAGTGACTCAGGGAGAGGAACCGGGGAGCTGTTTTTT.

The chain combines TRBV7-6 with TRBJ2-1; a possible D gene is TRBD1 (5 bases). The CDR3 is made up of 15 amino acids. Trimming removed 5 bases from V and 4 bases from J, with 15 bases in between. Germline V gives CDR1 SGHVS, CDR2 FNYEAQ. CDR3 protein: CASSAGLTEYNEQFF. Written as DNA, the CDR3 is TGTGCCAGCAGCGCAGGCTTGACAGAATACAATGAGCAGTTCTTC.

This rearrangement joins TRBV6-5 to TRBJ2-7; possible D gene TRBD1, 6 bases. The CDR3 sequence is 11 residues long. V was trimmed by 5 bases and J by 10 bases, leaving 12 bases between them. In germline, CDR1 is MNHEY, CDR2 SVGAGI. Here the CDR3 DNA reads TGTGCCAGCAGTACTAGACAGGCTCAGTACTTC. It encodes CASSTRQAQYF.

This chain links TRBV2 with TRBJ2-7, with D unclear. Germline CDR1 SNHLY, CDR2 FYNNEI. This CDR3 region has 12 residues. Trimming removed 4 bases from V and 5 bases from J, with 9 bases in between. CDR3 DNA sequence: TGTGCCAGCAGTGGGTCGGAGAACGAGCAGTACTTC. Protein product: CASSGSENEQYF.

Only one count was recorded for this clone. J is TRBJ2-1 and V is TRBV5-1; D gene uncertain. This CDR3 has 13 amino acids. V shed 0 bases and J shed 6 bases, with 7 bases lying between them. Germline V gives CDR1 SGHRS, CDR2 YFSETQ. This CDR3 reads CASSLVAANEQFF. DNA for the CDR3: TGCGCCAGCAGCTTGGTGGCGGCCAATGAGCAGTTCTTC.

V gene TRBV11-2 combines with J gene TRBJ2-1; D is possibly TRBD1 (5 bases). The CDR3 consists of 14 residues. CDR1 is SGHAT, CDR2 FQNNGV, per germline. V was cut by 5 bases and J by 6 bases, with 14 bases left in between. CDR3 residues: CASSTLSQGNEQFF. DNA for the CDR3: TGTGCCAGCAGCACACTAAGCCAGGGCAATGAGCAGTTCTTC.

This chain uses TRBV28 with TRBJ1-2; TRBD1 matches 7 bases. V shed 6 bases and J 2 bases; nucleotides not matched to a gene: 12. The CDR3 sequence is 16 residues long. Looked up from germline, CDR1 is MDHEN and CDR2 is SYDVKM. The CDR3: CASSRTQGLKNYGYTF. In nucleotides, the CDR3 is TGTGCCAGCAGCCGGACACAGGGGCTTAAGAACTATGGCTACACCTTC.

This clone was recorded once. The chain links TRBV29-1 to TRBJ2-1; D may be TRBD2 (5 bases). The germline gives CDR1 SQVTM, CDR2 ANQGSEA. The V gene lost 8 bases and the J gene lost 6 bases, with 23 bases spanning the gap. The CDR3 loop spans 15 amino acids. Here the CDR3 DNA reads TGCAGCATGCGGACCGAGGAGGTGAGGGCCAATGAGCAGTTCTTC. This sequence encodes CSMRTEEVRANEQFF.

V is TRBV30 and J is TRBJ1-2, with unresolved D. This CDR3 is 14 amino acids long. Trimming took off 0 bases at V and 8 bases at J, with 16 bases between the two ends. Germline lookup yields CDR1 GTSNPN and CDR2 SVGIG (reference sequence). CDR3 nucleotide sequence: TGTGCCTGGAGTGTCCAGGCCCGGGAGAGGGGCTACACCTTC. Its protein product is CAWSVQARERGYTF.

Worth noting for this clone: This sample also contains other DNA sequences that code for the same CDR3. This chain joins TRBV27 and TRBJ1-2; D gene uncertain. The V end was cut by 4 bases, the J end by 4 bases, with 4 bases between. This CDR3 is built from 11 residues. From germline, CDR1 is MNHEY and CDR2 SMNVEV (reference sequence). The CDR3 loop is CASSSGYGYTF. CDR3 sequence (DNA): TGTGCCAGCAGTTCAGGCTATGGCTACACCTTC.

The genes are TRBV4-1 and TRBJ2-3; the D gene is possibly TRBD2 (7 bases). CDR1 MGHRA and CDR2 YSYEKL come from the germline V gene. The V gene lost 1 base and the J gene lost 4 bases, with 15 bases spanning the gap. The CDR3 sequence is 16 residues long. CDR3 protein: CASSQGGGLHADTQYF. The CDR3, as DNA: TGCGCCAGCAGCCAAGGGGGGGGGCTTCATGCAGATACGCAGTATTTT.

This chain connects TRBV9 to TRBJ2-3, with unresolved D. Germline V lookup: CDR1 SGDLS, CDR2 YYNGEE. V lost 4 bases, J lost 6 bases, and 9 bases lay in between. This CDR3 region has 12 residues. CDR3 protein: CASSLLEDTQYF. CDR3 DNA: TGTGCCAGCAGCCTTTTAGAGGATACGCAGTATTTT.

This clone showed up just once. The chain joins TRBV6-5 to TRBJ2-5, with D perhaps matching TRBD2 (5 bases). The V gene lost 6 bases and the J gene lost 0 bases, with 5 bases spanning the gap. Germline V gene sequence: CDR1 MNHEY, CDR2 SVGAGI. The CDR3 consists of 12 residues. The CDR3 DNA reads as TGTGCCAGCAGGGACTACCAAGAGACCCAGTACTTC. Translation gives CASRDYQETQYF.

This rearrangement joins TRBV27 to TRBJ1-5; 9 nucleotides agree with TRBD1. This CDR3 is built from 14 residues. Trimming at V came to 3 bases and at J to 4 bases, leaving 1 base not matched to a gene. CDR1 and CDR2 (germline): MNHEY, SMNVEV (reference sequence). The chain's CDR3 is CASSLGTGNQPQHF. Here the CDR3 DNA reads TGTGCCAGCAGTTTGGGGACAGGGAATCAGCCCCAGCATTTT.

J is TRBJ1-2 and V is TRBV30, with D perhaps matching TRBD1 (6 bases). The CDR3 extends over 12 amino acids. Per germline, CDR1 GTSNPN and CDR2 SVGIG (reference sequence). V was shortened by 3 bases and J by 7 bases, with 12 bases between the two germline ends. The CDR3 sequence is CAWRQGGTGYTF. Here the CDR3 DNA reads TGTGCCTGGAGACAAGGGGGAACTGGCTACACCTTC.

This chain joins TRBV13 and TRBJ1-1, with no clear D. The CDR3 extends over 13 amino acids. Germline V CDR1 and CDR2: PRHDT, FYEKMQ (reference sequence). V dropped 1 base and J dropped 0 bases, with 3 bases sitting between them. The CDR3 DNA sequence: TGTGCCAGCAGCTTAGCGGTGAACACTGAAGCTTTCTTT. Protein: CASSLAVNTEAFF.

The chain is built from TRBV2 and TRBJ2-3; TRBD1 agrees at 8 bases. Germline V CDR1 and CDR2: SNHLY, FYNNEI. Germline trimming cut 0 bases from V and 5 bases from J; bases unmatched to any gene: 1. CDR3 size: 14 residues. The CDR3 coding sequence is TGTGCCAGCAGTGAAGCGACAGGGGAAGATACGCAGTATTTT. Protein: CASSEATGEDTQYF.